A selection of T cell receptor beta chains follows, all from one sample in a study of CD4 T cell repertoires in COVID-19. Repertoires were generated with immunoSEQ multiplex PCR, while TCRdb's copy carries only in-frame clones and drops some. The sample carries 60,000 to 90,000 clones, under 90% recorded once. This specimen consisted of CD4+ T cells from peripheral blood, obtained after recovery from COVID-19. All receptors come from a human donor who had COVID-19. CDR3s include the opening cysteine and the closing phenylalanine or tryptophan. A D gene is named only where the DNA matches it firmly. Size is stated for part of the rows, as once, few or many counts, or as a class when the clone is expanded.

D	size	V	J	CDR3	DNA
TRBD2	NA	TRBV4-1	TRBJ2-3	CASSQQWPSGGANTDTQYF	TGCGCCAGCAGCCAACAATGGCCCAGCGGGGGGGCCAACACAGATACGCAGTATTTT
NA	NA	TRBV2	TRBJ1-1	CASSVGPNTEAFF	TGTGCCAGCAGTGTAGGGCCTAACACTGAAGCTTTCTTT
NA	NA	TRBV6-5	TRBJ2-1	CASSRPRDEQFF	TGTGCCAGCTCCCGGCCCCGAGATGAGCAGTTCTTC
NA	NA	TRBV6-5	TRBJ1-1	CASTPDSHTEAFF	TGTGCCAGCACCCCCGACAGTCACACTGAAGCTTTCTTT
TRBD1	NA	TRBV6-5	TRBJ1-2	CASRDYDRGDGYTF	TGTGCCAGCAGAGACTACGACAGGGGGGATGGCTACACCTTC
NA	few	TRBV12-3/TRBV12-4	TRBJ1-1	CASSLGITEAFF	TGTGCCAGCAGTTTAGGCATAACTGAAGCTTTCTTT
NA	NA	TRBV7-2	TRBJ2-1	CASSFFGGGAVNEQFF	TGTGCCAGCAGCTTCTTCGGTGGGGGGGCCGTGAATGAGCAGTTCTTC
NA	NA	TRBV12-3/TRBV12-4	TRBJ1-1	CASSRPGGLAFF	TGTGCCAGCAGCAGACCGGGAGGGCTTGCTTTCTTT
TRBD1	NA	TRBV6-5	TRBJ2-2	CASRPGQKGTGELFF	TGTGCCAGCAGGCCGGGACAGAAGGGGACCGGGGAGCTGTTTTTT
NA	NA	TRBV5-4	TRBJ2-7	CASSLAGQDEQYF	TGTGCCAGCAGCTTAGCGGGACAGGACGAGCAGTACTTC
NA	NA	TRBV2	TRBJ1-1	CASSGQPNTEAFF	TGTGCCAGCAGTGGACAACCGAACACTGAAGCTTTCTTT
NA	NA	TRBV21-1	TRBJ1-2	CASSKGGGDRGYTF	TGTGCCAGCAGCAAAGGGGGCGGCGATCGGGGCTACACCTTC
NA	NA	TRBV30	TRBJ2-1	CAWSASGGGYEQFF	TGTGCCTGGAGCGCTAGCGGTGGGGGCTATGAGCAGTTCTTC
TRBD2	few	TRBV25-1	TRBJ2-7	CASSDNGRGEQYF	TGTGCCAGCAGTGATAACGGGAGGGGCGAGCAGTACTTC
NA	NA	TRBV9	TRBJ2-1	CASSAHNQQFF	TGTGCCAGCAGCGCCCACAACCAGCAGTTCTTC
TRBD1	NA	TRBV29-1	TRBJ2-7	CSANRGGSYEQYF	TGCAGCGCCAACAGGGGTGGGTCCTACGAGCAGTACTTC
TRBD2	NA	TRBV10-3	TRBJ2-3	CATVGLAGGSSHTDTQYF	TGTGCCACCGTGGGACTAGCGGGGGGGTCATCCCACACAGATACGCAGTATTTT
TRBD1	once	TRBV27	TRBJ2-5	CASRHTGVLQETQYF	TGTGCCAGCAGACATACAGGGGTTCTCCAAGAGACCCAGTACTTC
NA	NA	TRBV14	TRBJ2-1	CASSHRTNTLNEQFF	TGTGCCAGCAGCCACCGGACTAACACTCTCAATGAGCAGTTCTTC
NA	NA	TRBV5-1	TRBJ2-2	CASNPSWGIGTGELFF	TGCGCCAGCAACCCCTCGTGGGGCATAGGCACCGGGGAGCTGTTTTTT
NA	once	TRBV27	TRBJ2-1	CASSPPGLHNEQFF	TGTGCCAGCAGTCCTCCGGGACTCCACAATGAGCAGTTCTTC
NA	NA	TRBV7-2	TRBJ1-5	CASSLRQGNQPQHF	TGTGCCAGCAGCTTGAGACAGGGCAATCAGCCCCAGCATTTT
NA	NA	TRBV19	TRBJ1-5	CASSIRWDKNQPQHF	TGTGCCAGTAGTATTAGATGGGACAAGAATCAGCCCCAGCATTTT
NA	few	TRBV7-3	TRBJ2-1	CASSLTVDNEQFF	TGTGCCAGCAGCTTGACAGTCGACAATGAGCAGTTCTTC
NA	NA	TRBV18	TRBJ2-2	CASSPPGTLNTGELFF	TGTGCCAGCTCACCCCCGGGGACTCTTAACACCGGGGAGCTGTTTTTT
NA	NA	TRBV11-2	TRBJ1-1	CASSPPGNTEAFF	TGTGCCAGCAGCCCCCCGGGGAACACTGAAGCTTTCTTT
TRBD1	NA	TRBV18	TRBJ1-6	CASSQTGGSGNSPLHF	TGTGCCAGCTCACAGACAGGGGGCTCGGGTAATTCACCCCTCCACTTT
NA	NA	TRBV11-2	TRBJ1-1	CASSFGGVMNTEAFF	TGTGCCAGCAGCTTTGGCGGGGTTATGAACACTGAAGCTTTCTTT
NA	once	TRBV30	TRBJ2-6	CAWRRAAGANVLTF	TGTGCCTGGAGAAGAGCTGCTGGGGCCAACGTCCTGACTTTC
TRBD2	NA	TRBV15	TRBJ2-3	CATSSGAVAGGTDTQYF	TGTGCCACCAGCAGTGGTGCCGTAGCGGGGGGCACAGATACGCAGTATTTT
TRBD2	NA	TRBV19	TRBJ2-3	CATSGGLAGHPSTDTQYF	TGTGCCACTTCCGGAGGGCTAGCGGGGCATCCCAGCACAGATACGCAGTATTTT
NA	few	TRBV25-1	TRBJ1-1	CASARGWAEAFF	TGTGCCAGCGCACGCGGGTGGGCGGAAGCTTTCTTT
TRBD1	NA	TRBV9	TRBJ1-4	CASSVVGTGNPRLFF	TGTGCCAGCAGCGTAGTAGGGACAGGGAATCCTCGGCTGTTTTTT
NA	NA	TRBV28	TRBJ2-7	CASSLPSRGGEQYF	TGTGCCAGCAGTTTACCGTCTCGGGGAGGAGAGCAGTACTTC
TRBD1	NA	TRBV7-9	TRBJ1-2	CASSSQGQGPGYGYTF	TGTGCCAGCAGCTCTCAGGGACAGGGACCTGGCTATGGCTACACCTTC
NA	NA	TRBV6-5	TRBJ2-1	CASRTGPNNEQFF	TGTGCCAGTCGAACAGGGCCAAACAATGAGCAGTTCTTC
TRBD2	NA	TRBV3-1/TRBV3-2	TRBJ2-2	CASSQDPLAGVTGELFF	TGTGCCAGCAGCCAAGATCCACTAGCGGGGGTCACCGGGGAGCTGTTTTTT
NA	NA	TRBV19	TRBJ2-1	CASTVGSSYNEQFF	TGTGCCAGTACTGTAGGAAGTTCCTACAATGAGCAGTTCTTC
NA	NA	TRBV18	TRBJ2-7	CASSPSSPGIYEQYF	TGTGCCAGCTCACCAAGCTCTCCCGGAATCTACGAGCAGTACTTC
NA	NA	TRBV16	TRBJ2-7	CASSQGRVAYEQYF	TGTGCCAGCAGCCAGGGACGGGTGGCCTACGAGCAGTACTTC
NA	NA	TRBV3-1/TRBV3-2	TRBJ1-2	CASSPGLTLNYGYTF	TGTGCCAGCAGCCCGGGGCTGACCCTCAACTATGGCTACACCTTC
NA	NA	TRBV14	TRBJ1-2	CASSQDQVSPGYTF	TGTGCCAGCAGCCAAGATCAAGTAAGCCCCGGCTACACCTTC
NA	NA	TRBV4-1	TRBJ1-6	CASSQIGGFNSPLHF	TGCGCCAGCAGCCAGATTGGGGGGTTTAATTCACCCCTCCACTTT
TRBD1	NA	TRBV6-5	TRBJ2-1	CASSFDRGLGSNEQFF	TGTGCCAGCAGTTTCGACAGGGGGCTTGGGAGCAATGAGCAGTTCTTC
TRBD1	few	TRBV11-2	TRBJ1-4	CASSLDRIQGVPKLFF	TGTGCCAGCAGCTTAGATCGTATACAGGGGGTGCCAAAACTGTTTTTT
TRBD2	NA	TRBV10-2	TRBJ2-2	CASREAGGWDTGELFF	TGCGCCAGCAGGGAAGCGGGAGGGTGGGACACCGGGGAGCTGTTTTTT
NA	NA	TRBV6-5	TRBJ2-5	CASPGQETQYF	TGTGCCAGCCCTGGCCAAGAGACCCAGTACTTC
NA	NA	TRBV27	TRBJ1-2	CASSWDKRNYGYTF	TGTGCCAGCAGTTGGGACAAAAGAAACTATGGCTACACCTTC
NA	NA	TRBV9	TRBJ1-2	CASRRGVPNYGYTF	TGTGCCAGCCGGCGGGGAGTACCAAACTATGGCTACACCTTC
NA	NA	TRBV5-1	TRBJ1-2	CASSLESSGYTF	TGCGCCAGCAGCTTGGAGAGCTCAGGCTACACCTTC
NA	NA	TRBV19	TRBJ2-2	CASSIAAGWATGELFF	TGTGCCAGTAGTATAGCGGCAGGGTGGGCCACCGGGGAGCTGTTTTTT
TRBD2	NA	TRBV5-1	TRBJ2-5	CASSYSGGLPQETQYF	TGCGCCAGCAGCTATAGCGGGGGCCTCCCACAAGAGACCCAGTACTTC
TRBD1	NA	TRBV11-2	TRBJ1-2	CASSLKGQETF	TGTGCCAGCAGCTTAAAAGGACAGGAGACCTTC
NA	NA	TRBV13	TRBJ1-1	CASSLDPSSLEAFF	TGTGCCAGCAGCTTAGACCCAAGCAGTCTTGAAGCTTTCTTT
NA	NA	TRBV28	TRBJ1-2	CASQSDSYGYTF	TGTGCCAGCCAGTCGGACAGCTATGGCTACACCTTC
TRBD2	NA	TRBV2	TRBJ2-1	CASSGNPAGSTYNEQFF	TGTGCCAGCAGTGGAAACCCAGCGGGATCAACCTACAATGAGCAGTTCTTC
NA	once	TRBV5-4	TRBJ1-1	CASSSGLRTEAFF	TGTGCCAGCAGTTCAGGGTTGCGCACTGAAGCTTTCTTT
NA	NA	TRBV3-1/TRBV3-2	TRBJ2-1	CASSTTKSPYNEQFF	TGTGCCAGCAGTACTACAAAATCCCCCTACAATGAGCAGTTCTTC
NA	NA	TRBV6-1	TRBJ1-1	CASSETWAITEAFF	TGTGCCAGCAGTGAAACCTGGGCCATCACTGAAGCTTTCTTT